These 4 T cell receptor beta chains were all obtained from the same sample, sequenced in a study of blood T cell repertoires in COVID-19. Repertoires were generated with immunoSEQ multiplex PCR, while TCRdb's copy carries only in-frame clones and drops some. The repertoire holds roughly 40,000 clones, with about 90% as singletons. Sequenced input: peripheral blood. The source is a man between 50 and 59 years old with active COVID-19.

CDR3: CASTTIRGNEQFF. CDR3 DNA sequence: TGTGCCAGCACTACAATCAGGGGTAATGAGCAGTTCTTC. The chain employs TRBV2 and TRBJ2-1, with D possibly matching TRBD1 (6 bases). This CDR3 contains 13 residues. Between the trimmed V and J ends, which lost 7 bases and 7 bases, there was a span of 14 bases. Germline V gene data show CDR1 as SNHLY and CDR2 as FYNNEI.

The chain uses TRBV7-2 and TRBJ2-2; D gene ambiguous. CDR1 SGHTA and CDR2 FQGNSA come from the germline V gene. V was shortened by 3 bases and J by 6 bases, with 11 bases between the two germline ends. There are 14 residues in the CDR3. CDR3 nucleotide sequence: TGTGCCAGCAGCTTTCAAGGAGTCGCCGGGGAGCTGTTTTTT. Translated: CASSFQGVAGELFF.

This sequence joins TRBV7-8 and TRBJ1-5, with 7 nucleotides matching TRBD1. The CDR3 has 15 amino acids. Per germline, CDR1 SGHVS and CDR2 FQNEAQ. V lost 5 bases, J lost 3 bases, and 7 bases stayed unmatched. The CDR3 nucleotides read TGTGCCAGCAGCCCGGGACAGATATTCAATCAGCCCCAGCATTTT. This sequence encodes CASSPGQIFNQPQHF.

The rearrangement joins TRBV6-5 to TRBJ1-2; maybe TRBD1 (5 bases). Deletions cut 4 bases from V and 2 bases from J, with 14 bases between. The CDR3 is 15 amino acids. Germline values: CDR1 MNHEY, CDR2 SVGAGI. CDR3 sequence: CASSSVAGGNYGYTF. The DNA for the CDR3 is TGTGCCAGCAGTTCGGTCGCGGGGGGAAACTATGGCTACACCTTC.